The clone carrying this T cell receptor beta chain was seen a few times. The data derive from a study of blood T cells in healthy people across ages. Germline V gene sequence: CDR1 MNHNS, CDR2 SASEGT. The CDR3 covers 16 residues. J gave up 2 bases and V 5 bases, and 8 bases lay outside the gene matches. A second PCR, run for roughly 6 to 11 cycles, used a sample-barcoded 5' primer plus a J-beta primer mix. Template switching added a 12-random-nucleotide identifier to every cDNA molecule. Using its own MiXCR run on the 5' RACE reads, TCRdb lists one record per CDR3 protein. There are some 1.4 million distinct CDR3 sequences in the sample; 42% occur only once, and 7% to 9.5% lies in the top ten.

The receptor comes from a woman between 18 and 29 years old in good health. Source material: blood. The rearrangement uses TRBV6-1 and TRBJ2-1; 8 nucleotides align to TRBD2. CDR3 in DNA: TGTGCCAGCAGTTCCAGTCCGGGAGGGCCCTACAATGAGCAGTTCTTC. This encodes CASSSSPGGPYNEQFF.